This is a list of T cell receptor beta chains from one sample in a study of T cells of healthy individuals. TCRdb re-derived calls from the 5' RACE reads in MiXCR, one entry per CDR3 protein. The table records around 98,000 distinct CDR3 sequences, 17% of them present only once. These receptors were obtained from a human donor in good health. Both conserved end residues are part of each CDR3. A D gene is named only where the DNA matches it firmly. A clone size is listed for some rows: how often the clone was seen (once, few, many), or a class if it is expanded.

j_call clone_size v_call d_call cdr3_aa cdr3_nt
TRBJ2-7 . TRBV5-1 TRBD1 CASSLVGQGYEQYF TGCGCCAGCAGCTTGGTTGGACAGGGCTACGAGCAGTACTTC
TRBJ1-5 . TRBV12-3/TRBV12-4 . CASTLEGQPQHF TGTGCCAGCACCCTCGAAGGACAGCCCCAGCATTTT
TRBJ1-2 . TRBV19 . CASKTQGPLRYGYTF TGTGCCAGTAAGACTCAGGGGCCCCTTCGGTATGGCTACACCTTC
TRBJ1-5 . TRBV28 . CASSLGRAGDQPQHF TGTGCCAGCAGTCTGGGGCGGGCAGGGGATCAGCCCCAGCATTTT
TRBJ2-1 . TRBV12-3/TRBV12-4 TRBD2 CASSLQRAGVESEQFF TGTGCCAGCAGTTTGCAGAGGGCGGGGGTCGAGAGTGAGCAGTTCTTC
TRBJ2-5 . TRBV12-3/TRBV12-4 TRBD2 CASSLSRLAGATAWGKEETQYF TGTGCCAGCAGTTTATCAAGACTAGCGGGCGCTACGGCTTGGGGGAAGGAGGAGACCCAGTACTTC
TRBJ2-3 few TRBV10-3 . CAISEQAGGTDTQYF TGTGCCATCAGTGAACAGGCAGGGGGCACAGATACGCAGTATTTT
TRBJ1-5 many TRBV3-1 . CASSRSLASNQPQHF TGTGCCAGCAGCCGCTCTTTGGCTAGCAATCAGCCCCAGCATTTT
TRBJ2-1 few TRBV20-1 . CSARAPASSYNEQFF TGCAGTGCTAGAGCGCCCGCAAGCTCCTACAATGAGCAGTTCTTC
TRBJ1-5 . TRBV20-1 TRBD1 CSAKQGAPNQPQHF TGCAGTGCAAAACAGGGGGCCCCAAATCAGCCCCAGCATTTT
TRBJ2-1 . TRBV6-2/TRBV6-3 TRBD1 CASSTGTGGVAYNEQFF TGTGCCAGCAGTACCGGGACAGGGGGCGTCGCCTACAATGAGCAGTTCTTC
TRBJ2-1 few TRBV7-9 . CASSRGGAKEQFF TGTGCCAGCAGCCGAGGGGGGGCTAAGGAGCAGTTCTTC
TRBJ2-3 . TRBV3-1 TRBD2 CASSLISGGQPSTDTQYF TGTGCCAGCAGTCTCATTAGCGGGGGCCAACCAAGCACAGATACGCAGTATTTT
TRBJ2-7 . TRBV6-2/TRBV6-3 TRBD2 CASSYSMAGDEQYF TGTGCCAGCAGTTACTCGATGGCGGGAGACGAGCAGTACTTC
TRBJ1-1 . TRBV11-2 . CASSIDRDTEAFF TGTGCCAGCAGCATCGACAGAGACACTGAAGCTTTCTTT